The 31 T cell receptor beta chains below come from one sample, sequenced in a study of radiation and T cells in renal cell carcinoma. The method was immunoSEQ multiplex PCR; TCRdb's version includes in-frame clones alone and lacks a portion of them. This sample yields about 150,000 clones, of which roughly 87% are seen a single time; roughly 13% belongs to the top ten. Time point reported: blood 2 weeks post-SBRT. Treatment meaning: 15 Gy SBRT to primary tumor, nephrectomy 4 weeks later. The source was blood, collected from a patient whose treatment included radiotherapy and nephrectomy. The receptor set was obtained from a woman between 50 and 59 years old with renal cell carcinoma.

V and J are TRBV30 and TRBJ2-2; possibly TRBD1 for D (6 bases). Per germline, CDR1 GTSNPN and CDR2 SVGIG (reference sequence). The CDR3 sequence is 16 residues long. Trimming took 0 bases from V and 1 from J, leaving 12 bases between them. The CDR3 here is CAWSVGWTENTGELFF. CDR3 nucleotides: TGTGCCTGGAGTGTAGGATGGACAGAGAACACCGGGGAGCTGTTTTTT.

This chain uses TRBV4-1 with TRBJ2-7, with 10 bases lining up with TRBD2. The CDR3 loop spans 17 amino acids. Unmatched junction bases numbered 12, after V lost 4 bases and J lost 3 bases. CDR1 is MGHRA, CDR2 YSYEKL, per germline. The CDR3 spells CASSPSPNGLAVYEQYF. In nucleotides, the CDR3 is TGCGCCAGCAGCCCCTCACCCAACGGACTAGCGGTCTACGAGCAGTACTTC.

The rearrangement uses TRBV6-1 and TRBJ1-1; D is unresolved. Germline CDR1 and CDR2: MNHNS and SASEGT. Trimming cost V 2 bases and J 4 bases, with 8 bases left between them. The CDR3 sequence is 13 residues long. The CDR3 loop reads CASSEWVATEAFF. In DNA, the CDR3 is TGTGCCAGCAGTGAATGGGTCGCCACTGAAGCTTTCTTT.

The chain has TRBV7-9 and TRBJ2-2; D is unclear. V lost 1 base and J lost 3, with 9 bases in between. There are 15 residues in the CDR3. From germline, CDR1 is SEHNR and CDR2 FQNEAQ (reference sequence). DNA for the CDR3: TGTGCCAGCAGCTTAGTGATGAGCCACACCGGGGAGCTGTTTTTT. Protein: CASSLVMSHTGELFF.

V gene TRBV15 combines with J gene TRBJ2-5, with TRBD1 identical over 10 bases. CDR3 length equals 14 residues. CDR1 is LNHNV and CDR2 is YYDKDF in the germline V gene (reference sequence). V gave up 6 bases and J gave up 5 bases; unmatched junction bases: 6. CDR3 region: CATRRSGQGETQYF. The CDR3, as DNA: TGTGCCACCAGGAGGTCGGGACAGGGGGAGACCCAGTACTTC.

This clone is a singleton in its sample. This sequence joins TRBV5-6 and TRBJ2-1; tentative D call: TRBD2 (5 bases). The CDR3 is 14 residues long. Looked up from germline, CDR1 is SGHDT and CDR2 is YYEEEE. V was shortened by 3 bases and J by 4 bases, with 11 bases between the two germline ends. The CDR3 DNA follows: TGTGCCAGCAGCTATGAGGGCGGGTACAATGAGCAGTTCTTC. It specifies CASSYEGGYNEQFF. The whole variable domain, remainder taken from reference TRBV5-6 and TRBJ2-1, is DAGVTQSPTHLIKTRGQQVTLRCSPKSGHDTVSWYQQALGQGPQFIFQYYEEEERQRGNFPDRFSGHQFPNYSSELNVNALLLGDSALYLCASSYEGGYNEQFFGPGTRLTVL.

V and J are TRBV7-3 and TRBJ1-1; 8 nucleotides line up with TRBD1. Germline V lookup: CDR1 SGHTA, CDR2 FQGTGA. The CDR3 totals 13 residues. The V segment lost 4 bases and the J segment 3 bases; nucleotides outside the gene matches: 1. Here the CDR3 reads CASSSDRDTEAFF. DNA of the CDR3: TGTGCCAGCAGCTCGGACAGGGACACTGAAGCTTTCTTT.

V is TRBV5-5 and J is TRBJ1-6; no definite D call. Trimming took 0 bases from V and 9 from J, leaving 13 bases between them. Germline CDR1 is SGHKS and CDR2 is YYEKEE (reference sequence). The CDR3 length is 15 residues. In nucleotides, the CDR3 is TGTGCCAGCAGCTTGGATGTGACATTAGCTTCACCCCTCCACTTT. Translation: CASSLDVTLASPLHF.

This chain joins TRBV4-1 and TRBJ2-2; 7 positions agree with TRBD1. V shed 4 bases and J 0 bases; nucleotides not matched to a gene: 11. The CDR3 covers 18 residues. CDR1 is MGHRA, CDR2 YSYEKL, per germline. Here the CDR3 DNA reads TGCGCCAGCAGCCCGCAACTTCCGGGACAGACGAACACCGGGGAGCTGTTTTTT. Translating gives CASSPQLPGQTNTGELFF.

The V gene is TRBV2, the J gene TRBJ1-5, with D possibly TRBD1 on 5 matching bases. V dropped 4 bases and J dropped 5 bases, with 12 bases sitting between them. CDR1 and CDR2 from the germline V gene are SNHLY and FYNNEI. This CDR3 has 14 residues. In nucleotides, the CDR3 is TGTGCCAGCAGTGCCGACAGTTTTTATCAGCCCCAGCATTTT. It translates to CASSADSFYQPQHF.

CDR3 sequence reads: CASSIWGKGEQYF. The CDR3 nucleotides are TGTGCCAGTAGTATTTGGGGCAAAGGCGAGCAGTACTTC. The J gene is TRBJ2-7, the V gene TRBV19; maybe TRBD1 (5 bases). Germline CDR1 and CDR2: LNHDA and SQIVND (reference sequence). Trimming took off 3 bases at V and 6 bases at J, with 12 bases between the two ends. This CDR3 is 13 amino acids long.

The rearrangement links TRBV15 to TRBJ2-7; D ambiguous. V was pared by 10 bases and J by 3 bases, with 13 bases between. CDR3 length: 12 residues. From germline, CDR1 is LNHNV and CDR2 YYDKDF (reference sequence). This CDR3 reads CASPSGIYEQYF. The CDR3 nucleotides read TGTGCCAGCCCTTCTGGAATCTACGAGCAGTACTTC.

V gene TRBV5-1 combines with J gene TRBJ2-3, with D possibly being TRBD2 (6 bases). The CDR3 has 17 residues. V gave up 2 bases and J gave up 5 bases, with 21 bases separating them. Germline values: CDR1 SGHRS, CDR2 YFSETQ. CDR3 sequence: CASSLSPNSGVGDTQYF. CDR3 coding DNA: TGCGCCAGCAGCTTATCCCCCAATAGCGGAGTGGGAGATACGCAGTATTTT.

The J gene is TRBJ1-2, the V gene TRBV29-1, with TRBD1 matching over 7 bases. The germline V gene encodes CDR1 SQVTM and CDR2 ANQGSEA. V was pared by 2 bases and J by 6 bases, with 6 bases of the junction left unmatched. The CDR3 runs 13 residues. Here the CDR3 DNA reads TGCAGCGTTGAAAGCTATACAGGGGATGGCTACACCTTC. Translating gives CSVESYTGDGYTF.

V is TRBV29-1 and J is TRBJ2-7; a possible D gene is TRBD1 (5 bases). The CDR3 spans 10 residues. The germline CDR1 and CDR2 sequences are SQVTM and ANQGSEA. V shed 6 bases and J shed 3 bases, with 6 bases lying between them. CDR3 in DNA: TGCAGCGTCAGGGACTACGAGCAGTACTTC. Translating it yields CSVRDYEQYF.

This clone was observed a single time. V and J are TRBV4-2 and TRBJ2-1, with TRBD1 as a possible D gene (5 bases). The germline V gene has CDR1 LGHNA and CDR2 YNFKEQ. The V and J ends lost 1 base and 7 bases respectively, with 11 bases between them. The CDR3 is 14 amino acids. CDR3 residues: CASSQGQQANEQFF. The CDR3 bases are TGTGCCAGCAGCCAAGGACAGCAGGCGAATGAGCAGTTCTTC.

The chain has TRBV12-5 and TRBJ2-7, with 9 nucleotides matching TRBD1. The CDR3 runs 13 residues. V lost 5 bases to trimming and J lost 5 bases; unmatched junction nucleotides: 4. Germline V gives CDR1 LGHNT, CDR2 FRNRAP. The DNA for the CDR3 is TGTGCTAGTGGTCCCTGGACAGGGGACGAGCAGTACTTC. Protein: CASGPWTGDEQYF.

The rearrangement links TRBV5-1 to TRBJ1-1; 11 nucleotides agree with TRBD1. The CDR3 sequence is 17 residues long. CDR1 and CDR2 (germline): SGHRS, YFSETQ. With V trimmed by 4 bases and J by 0 bases, 8 bases remained unmatched. The CDR3 sequence: CASSNRDRGFMNTEAFF. The CDR3 nucleotides read TGCGCCAGCAGCAACCGGGACAGGGGGTTTATGAACACTGAAGCTTTCTTT.

The rearrangement uses TRBV9 and TRBJ1-2; a possible D gene is TRBD1 (5 bases). CDR3 length equals 16 residues. V was pared by 2 bases and J by 0 bases, with 14 bases between. CDR1 is SGDLS and CDR2 is YYNGEE in the germline V gene. This CDR3 is CASSVGAQSPNYGYTF. The CDR3 nucleotides are TGTGCCAGCAGCGTTGGGGCACAGAGCCCTAACTATGGCTACACCTTC.

This clone was counted once. V is TRBV19 and J is TRBJ1-4; no firm D call. The germline V gene encodes CDR1 LNHDA and CDR2 SQIVND (reference sequence). V lost 5 bases and J lost 8, with 12 bases in between. CDR3 length: 13 amino acids. CDR3 coding DNA: TGTGCCAGTAGTGCGGTAGCGGGAGAAAAACTGTTTTTT. It is translated as CASSAVAGEKLFF.

The chain recombines TRBV15 with TRBJ2-3, with D possibly called TRBD1 or TRBD2 (5 bases each). Deletions cut 5 bases from V and 2 bases from J, with 20 bases between. This CDR3 region has 17 residues. The germline gives CDR1 LNHNV, CDR2 YYDKDF (reference sequence). The CDR3 bases are TGTGCCACCAGCTTAAACCCGGGACGATCCGTCACAGATACGCAGTATTTT. As protein: CATSLNPGRSVTDTQYF.

The J gene is TRBJ2-3, the V gene TRBV6-5; 7 positions agree with TRBD2. The CDR3 loop spans 15 amino acids. The junction had 8 bases not matched to a gene; V was cut back by 4 bases and J by 4 bases. Germline V gene lookup returns CDR1 MNHEY and CDR2 SVGAGI. In nucleotides, the CDR3 is TGTGCCAGCAGTTCACTAGCGAGGATGGCAGATACGCAGTATTTT. Translation: CASSSLARMADTQYF.

The chain combines TRBV2 with TRBJ2-7; 7 bases map to TRBD2. This CDR3 is built from 17 residues. Trimming took 1 base from V and 3 from J; bases not matched to a gene: 12. Germline V gene data show CDR1 as SNHLY and CDR2 as FYNNEI. As DNA, the CDR3 is TGTGCCAGCAGTGAAGGGGACCCCTGGGGGGGTAGCTACGAGCAGTACTTC. Translating it yields CASSEGDPWGGSYEQYF.

CDR3 amino acids: CASSQDTSGGTDTQYF. In DNA, the CDR3 is TGCGCCAGCAGCCAAGATACCAGCGGGGGCACAGATACGCAGTATTTT. V gene TRBV4-3 combines with J gene TRBJ2-3; 7 bases align to TRBD2. The CDR3 length is 16 residues. V was clipped by 0 bases and J by 1 base; unmatched bases: 4. The V gene's germline CDR1 is LGHNA and CDR2 YSLEER.

V usage is TRBV19 and J usage is TRBJ2-2; a weak D match, TRBD1 (5 bases). The V end lost 5 bases, the J end lost 7 bases, and 11 bases lay between the germline ends. The CDR3 consists of 13 residues. Germline lookup yields CDR1 LNHDA and CDR2 SQIVND (reference sequence). The chain's CDR3 is CASSPLQGGELFF. The CDR3 DNA is TGTGCCAGTAGTCCCCTTCAGGGCGGGGAGCTGTTTTTT.

The chain has TRBV7-6 and TRBJ2-7; TRBD1 is a possible D gene (5 bases). The CDR3 is made up of 12 amino acids. CDR1 is SGHVS and CDR2 is FNYEAQ in the germline V gene. V lost 4 bases to trimming and J lost 6 bases, with 10 bases between them. This CDR3 reads CASSYTGAEQYF. CDR3 bases: TGTGCCAGCAGCTACACAGGTGCCGAGCAGTACTTC.

This CDR3 reads CASSSGDAPRGNQPQHF. CDR3 nucleotides: TGCGCCAGCAGCTCAGGGGACGCCCCACGAGGCAATCAGCCCCAGCATTTT. V gene TRBV5-1 combines with J gene TRBJ1-5; possible D gene TRBD1, 6 bases. V shed 3 bases and J shed 2 bases, with 18 bases lying between them. Germline loops: CDR1 SGHRS, CDR2 YFSETQ. CDR3 length equals 17 residues.

The chain joins TRBV15 to TRBJ2-2; D unresolved. The CDR3 spans 15 residues. In germline, CDR1 is LNHNV, CDR2 YYDKDF (reference sequence). Trimming stripped 6 bases from V and 3 bases from J, with 14 bases between. CDR3 bases: TGTGCCACCAGGCCTACAGTAACCTACACCGGGGAGCTGTTTTTT. Protein sequence: CATRPTVTYTGELFF.

DNA of the CDR3: TGCGCCAGCAGCTTAGCCCCGGGACCGCCCTGGATGAACACTGAAGCTTTCTTT. Translated: CASSLAPGPPWMNTEAFF. The rearrangement links TRBV5-1 to TRBJ1-1, with a weak D call TRBD1 (5 bases). This CDR3 has 18 amino acids. V was cut by 2 bases and J by 0 bases, with 20 bases left in between. Germline values: CDR1 SGHRS, CDR2 YFSETQ.

The chain couples TRBV4-1 to TRBJ2-4, with 9 positions matching TRBD1. The CDR3 sequence is 16 residues long. After removal of 3 bases from V and 0 bases from J, the junction contained 3 bases not matched to a gene. The V gene's germline CDR1 is MGHRA and CDR2 YSYEKL. The CDR3 protein is CASSQGQGLAKNIQYF. Written as DNA, the CDR3 is TGCGCCAGCAGCCAGGGACAGGGACTAGCCAAAAACATTCAGTACTTC.

This clone showed up many times. V usage is TRBV5-1 and J usage is TRBJ1-1, with 11 bases aligning to TRBD1. V gave up 4 bases and J gave up 8 bases; unmatched junction bases: 4. Germline V CDR1 and CDR2: SGHRS, YFSETQ. This CDR3 region has 13 residues. The CDR3 bases are TGCGCCAGCAGCCGGACAGGGGGCGGGGAAGCTTTCTTT. It translates to CASSRTGGGEAFF.